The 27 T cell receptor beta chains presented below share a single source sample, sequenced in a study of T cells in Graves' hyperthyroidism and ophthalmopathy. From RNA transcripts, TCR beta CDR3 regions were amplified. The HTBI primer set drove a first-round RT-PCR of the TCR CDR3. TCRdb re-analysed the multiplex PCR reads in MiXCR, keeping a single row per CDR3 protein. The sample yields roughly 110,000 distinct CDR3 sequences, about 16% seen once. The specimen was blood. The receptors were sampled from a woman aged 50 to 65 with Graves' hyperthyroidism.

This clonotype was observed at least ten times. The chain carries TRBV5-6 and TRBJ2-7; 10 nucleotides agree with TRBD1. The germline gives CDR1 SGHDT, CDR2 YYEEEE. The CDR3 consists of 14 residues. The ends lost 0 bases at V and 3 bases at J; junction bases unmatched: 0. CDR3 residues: CASSLGTGGYEQYF. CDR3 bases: TGTGCCAGCAGCTTGGGGACAGGGGGCTACGAGCAGTACTTC.

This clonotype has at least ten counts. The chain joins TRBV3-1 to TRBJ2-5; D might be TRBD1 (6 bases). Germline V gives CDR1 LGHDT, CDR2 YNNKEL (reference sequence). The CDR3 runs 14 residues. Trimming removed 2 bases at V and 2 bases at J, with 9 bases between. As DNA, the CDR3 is TGTGCCAGCAGCCAACCCGGACAGCAAGAGACCCAGTACTTC. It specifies CASSQPGQQETQYF.

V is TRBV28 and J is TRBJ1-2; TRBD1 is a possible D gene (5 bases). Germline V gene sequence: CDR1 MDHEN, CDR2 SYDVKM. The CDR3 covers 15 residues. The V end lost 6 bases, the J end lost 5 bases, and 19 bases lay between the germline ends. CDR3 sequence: CASREQGLWEYGYTF. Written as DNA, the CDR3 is TGTGCCAGCAGGGAGCAGGGCCTTTGGGAGTATGGCTACACCTTC.

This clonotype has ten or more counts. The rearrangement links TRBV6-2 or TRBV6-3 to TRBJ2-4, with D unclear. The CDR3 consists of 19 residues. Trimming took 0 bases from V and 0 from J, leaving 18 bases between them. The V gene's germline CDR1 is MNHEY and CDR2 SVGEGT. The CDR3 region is CASSYSLSRSVLAKNIQYF. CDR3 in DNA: TGTGCCAGCAGTTACTCCCTCTCCCGCAGCGTACTAGCCAAAAACATTCAGTACTTC.

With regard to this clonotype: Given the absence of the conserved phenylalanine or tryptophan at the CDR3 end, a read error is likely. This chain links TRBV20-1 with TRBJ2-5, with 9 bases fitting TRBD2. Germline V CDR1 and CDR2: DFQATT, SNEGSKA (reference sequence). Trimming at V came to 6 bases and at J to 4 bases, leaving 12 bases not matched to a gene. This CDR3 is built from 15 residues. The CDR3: CSAPGTGTSRETQYL. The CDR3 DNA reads TGCAGTGCCCCCGGGACCGGGACTAGCCGAGAGACCCAGTACCTC.

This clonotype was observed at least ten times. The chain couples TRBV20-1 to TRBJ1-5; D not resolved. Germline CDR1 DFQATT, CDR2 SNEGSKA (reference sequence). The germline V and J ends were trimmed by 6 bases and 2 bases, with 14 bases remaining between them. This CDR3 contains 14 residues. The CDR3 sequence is CSAPLGGGNQPQHF. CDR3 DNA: TGCAGTGCCCCGCTGGGAGGTGGCAATCAGCCCCAGCATTTT.

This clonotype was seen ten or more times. In DNA form, the CDR3 reads TGTGCCAGCAGCCTGGACAAGATGAGCTATGGCTACACCTTC. Amino acid sequence: CASSLDKMSYGYTF. This chain connects TRBV3-1 to TRBJ1-2, with a possible D match to TRBD1 (5 bases). In germline, CDR1 is LGHDT, CDR2 YNNKEL (reference sequence). The CDR3 spans 14 residues. Trimming cost V 4 bases and J 4 bases, with 13 bases left between them.

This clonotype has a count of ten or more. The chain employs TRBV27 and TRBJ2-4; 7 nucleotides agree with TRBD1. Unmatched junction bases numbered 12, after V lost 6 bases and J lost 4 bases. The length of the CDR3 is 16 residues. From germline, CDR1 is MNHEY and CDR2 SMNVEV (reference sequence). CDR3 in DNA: TGTGCCAGCAGCCCGTTGACAGGGCTAACAAAAAACATTCAGTACTTC. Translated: CASSPLTGLTKNIQYF.

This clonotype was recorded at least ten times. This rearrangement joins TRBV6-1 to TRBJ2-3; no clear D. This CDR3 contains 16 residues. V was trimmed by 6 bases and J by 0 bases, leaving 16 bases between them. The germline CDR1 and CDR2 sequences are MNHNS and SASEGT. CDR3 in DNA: TGTGCCAGCAGCGCACGGGCAGGAAAGAGCACAGATACGCAGTATTTT. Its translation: CASSARAGKSTDTQYF.

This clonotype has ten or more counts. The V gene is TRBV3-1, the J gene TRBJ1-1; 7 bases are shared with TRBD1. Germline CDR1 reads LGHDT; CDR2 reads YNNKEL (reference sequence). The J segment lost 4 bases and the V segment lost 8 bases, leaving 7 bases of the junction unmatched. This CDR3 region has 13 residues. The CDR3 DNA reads TGTGCCAGCTCCGACAGGGAGGCCACTGAAGCTTTCTTT. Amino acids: CASSDREATEAFF.

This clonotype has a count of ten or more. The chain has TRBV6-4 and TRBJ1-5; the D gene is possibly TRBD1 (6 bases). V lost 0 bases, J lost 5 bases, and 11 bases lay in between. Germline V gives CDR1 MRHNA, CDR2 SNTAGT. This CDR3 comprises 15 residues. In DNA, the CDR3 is TGTGCCAGCAGTGACTCAGACAGGCGGTATCAGCCCCAGCATTTT. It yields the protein CASSDSDRRYQPQHF.

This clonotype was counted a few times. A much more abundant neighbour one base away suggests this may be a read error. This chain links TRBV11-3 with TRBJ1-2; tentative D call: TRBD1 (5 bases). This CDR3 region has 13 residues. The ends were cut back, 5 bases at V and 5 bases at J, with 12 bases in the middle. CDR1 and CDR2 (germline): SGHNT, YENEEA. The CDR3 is CASSQQRGYGYTF. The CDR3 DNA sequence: TGTGCCAGCAGCCAGCAGCGGGGGTATGGCTACACCTTC. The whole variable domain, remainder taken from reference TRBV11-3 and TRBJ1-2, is EAGVVQSPRYKIIEKKQPVAFWCNPISGHNTLYWYLQNLGQGPELLIRYENEEAVDDSQLPKDRFSAERLKGVDSTLKIQPAELGDSAVYLCASSQQRGYGYTFGSGTRLTVV.

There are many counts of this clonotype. The CDR3 region has the DNA TGCAGTGCTAGAGTTCGACGGTCTAACACTGAAGCTTTCTTT. Translation: CSARVRRSNTEAFF. This sequence joins TRBV20-1 and TRBJ1-1; D is unresolved. There are 14 residues in the CDR3. In germline, CDR1 is DFQATT, CDR2 SNEGSKA (reference sequence). Deletions cut 1 base from V and 2 bases from J, with 11 bases between.

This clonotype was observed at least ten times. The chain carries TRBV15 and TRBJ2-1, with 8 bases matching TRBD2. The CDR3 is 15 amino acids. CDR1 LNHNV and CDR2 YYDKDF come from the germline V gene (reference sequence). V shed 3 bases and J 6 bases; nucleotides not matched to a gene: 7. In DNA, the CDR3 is TGTGCCACCAGCAGGGGTAGCGGGACGCTCAATGAGCAGTTCTTC. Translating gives CATSRGSGTLNEQFF.

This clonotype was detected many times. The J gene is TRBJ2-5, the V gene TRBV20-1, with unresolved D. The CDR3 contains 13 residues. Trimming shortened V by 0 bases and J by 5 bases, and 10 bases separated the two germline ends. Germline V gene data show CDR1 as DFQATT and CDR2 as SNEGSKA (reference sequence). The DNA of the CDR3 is TGCAGTGCTAGAGATCTATCTGGGGAGACCCAGTACTTC. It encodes CSARDLSGETQYF.

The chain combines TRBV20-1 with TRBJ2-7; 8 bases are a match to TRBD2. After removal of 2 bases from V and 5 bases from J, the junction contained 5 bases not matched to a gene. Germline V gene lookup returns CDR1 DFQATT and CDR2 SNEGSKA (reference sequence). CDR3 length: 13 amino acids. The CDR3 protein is CSARIAGKNEQYF. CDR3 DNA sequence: TGCAGTGCTAGAATAGCGGGAAAGAACGAGCAGTACTTC.

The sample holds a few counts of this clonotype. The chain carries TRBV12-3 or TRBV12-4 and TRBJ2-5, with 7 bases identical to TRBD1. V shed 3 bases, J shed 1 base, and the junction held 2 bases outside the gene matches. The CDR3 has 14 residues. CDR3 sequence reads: CASSFTGAQETQYF. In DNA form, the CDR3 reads TGTGCCAGCAGTTTCACAGGGGCCCAAGAGACCCAGTACTTC.

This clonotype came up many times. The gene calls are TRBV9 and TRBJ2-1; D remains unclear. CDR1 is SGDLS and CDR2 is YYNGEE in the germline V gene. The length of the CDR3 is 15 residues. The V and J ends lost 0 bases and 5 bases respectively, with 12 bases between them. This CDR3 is CASSVATGLHNEQFF. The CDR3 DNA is TGTGCCAGCAGCGTAGCTACCGGGCTACACAATGAGCAGTTCTTC.

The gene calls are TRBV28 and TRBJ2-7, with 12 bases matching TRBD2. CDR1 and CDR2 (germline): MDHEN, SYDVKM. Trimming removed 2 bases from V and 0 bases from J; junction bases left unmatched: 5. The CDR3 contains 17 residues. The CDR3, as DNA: TGTGCCAGCAGTTTACGAACTAGCGGGAGGACCTCCTACGAGCAGTACTTC. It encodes CASSLRTSGRTSYEQYF.

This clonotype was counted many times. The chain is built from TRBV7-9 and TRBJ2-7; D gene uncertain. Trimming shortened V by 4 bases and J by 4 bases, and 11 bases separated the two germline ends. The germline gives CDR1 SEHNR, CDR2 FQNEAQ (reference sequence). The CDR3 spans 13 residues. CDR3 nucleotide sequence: TGTGCCAGCAGCTCCCCCGGGCGTTACGAGCAGTACTTC. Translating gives CASSSPGRYEQYF.

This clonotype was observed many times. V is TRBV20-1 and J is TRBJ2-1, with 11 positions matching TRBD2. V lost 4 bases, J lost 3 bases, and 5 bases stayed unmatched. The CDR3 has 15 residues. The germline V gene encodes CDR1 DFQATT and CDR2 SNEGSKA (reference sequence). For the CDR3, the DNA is TGCAGTGCTAATGAACTAGCGGGAGACTACAATGAGCAGTTCTTC. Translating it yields CSANELAGDYNEQFF.

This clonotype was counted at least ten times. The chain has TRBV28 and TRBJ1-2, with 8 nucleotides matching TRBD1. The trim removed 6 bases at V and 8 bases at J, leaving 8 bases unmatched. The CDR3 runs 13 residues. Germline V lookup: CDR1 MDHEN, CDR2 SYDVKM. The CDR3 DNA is TGTGCCAGCAGGTTGCAGGGGGCGCAGGGCTACACCTTC. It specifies CASRLQGAQGYTF.

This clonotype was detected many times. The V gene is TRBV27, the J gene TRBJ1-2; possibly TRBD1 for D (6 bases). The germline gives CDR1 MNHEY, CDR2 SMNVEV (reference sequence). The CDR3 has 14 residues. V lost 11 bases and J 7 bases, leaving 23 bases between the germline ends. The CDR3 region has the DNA TGTGCCGTTCGAGGGGGGCGGAAATGGGGTGGCTACACCTTC. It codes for CAVRGGRKWGGYTF.

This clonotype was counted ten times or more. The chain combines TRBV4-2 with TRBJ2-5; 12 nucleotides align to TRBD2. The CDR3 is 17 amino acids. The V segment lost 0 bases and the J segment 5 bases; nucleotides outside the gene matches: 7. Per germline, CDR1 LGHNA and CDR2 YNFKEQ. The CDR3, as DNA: TGTGCCAGCAGCCAAGACGGACTAGCGGGGCAGGGGGAGACCCAGTACTTC. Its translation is CASSQDGLAGQGETQYF.

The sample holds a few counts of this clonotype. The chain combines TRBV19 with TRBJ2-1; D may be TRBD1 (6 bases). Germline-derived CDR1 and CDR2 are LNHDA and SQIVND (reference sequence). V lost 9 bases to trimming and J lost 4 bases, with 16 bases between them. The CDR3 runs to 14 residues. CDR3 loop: CASTPTGGYNEQFF. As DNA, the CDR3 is TGTGCCAGCACCCCGACAGGTGGTTACAATGAGCAGTTCTTC.

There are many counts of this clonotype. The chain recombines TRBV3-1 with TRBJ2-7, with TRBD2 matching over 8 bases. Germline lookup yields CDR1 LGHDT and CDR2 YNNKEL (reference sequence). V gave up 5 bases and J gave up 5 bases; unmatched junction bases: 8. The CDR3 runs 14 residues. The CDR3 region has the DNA TGTGCCAGCAGCGGCGTCACGGGGGGGAACGAGCAGTACTTC. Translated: CASSGVTGGNEQYF.

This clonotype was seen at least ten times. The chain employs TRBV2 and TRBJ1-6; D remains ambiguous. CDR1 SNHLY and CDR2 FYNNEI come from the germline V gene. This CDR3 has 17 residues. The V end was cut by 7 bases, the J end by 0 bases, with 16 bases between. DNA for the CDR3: TGTGCCAGCACACATGACCGTTTCAGCTCCTATAATTCACCCCTCCACTTT. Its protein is CASTHDRFSSYNSPLHF.